The present TCR beta chain was sequenced within a study of blood T cells in healthy people across ages. Study-wide results and limits: Age showed a roughly linear inverse relationship with TCR beta diversity per million T cells.

The table lists this clonotype with many counts. Its antigen is as yet unknown. The second PCR ran roughly 7 to 12 cycles with a sample-barcoded 5' primer and J-beta primers. TCRdb fed the 5' RACE reads into MiXCR, producing one record per CDR3 protein. The sample gives roughly 700,000 distinct CDR3 sequences, approximately 29% of which show up once; over 15% is in the top ten. CDR3 length equals 14 residues. V shed 4 bases, J shed 5 bases, and the junction held 11 bases outside the gene matches. Germline CDR1 SQVTM, CDR2 ANQGSEA. The genes are TRBV29-1 and TRBJ2-7, with TRBD1 identical over 7 bases. The sequence was obtained from a woman aged 80 or over in good health. The sequenced sample consisted of blood. DNA of the CDR3: TGCAGCGTTGTAGGGACAGCCATGTCGGACGAGCAGTACTTC. This gives the protein CSVVGTAMSDEQYF.